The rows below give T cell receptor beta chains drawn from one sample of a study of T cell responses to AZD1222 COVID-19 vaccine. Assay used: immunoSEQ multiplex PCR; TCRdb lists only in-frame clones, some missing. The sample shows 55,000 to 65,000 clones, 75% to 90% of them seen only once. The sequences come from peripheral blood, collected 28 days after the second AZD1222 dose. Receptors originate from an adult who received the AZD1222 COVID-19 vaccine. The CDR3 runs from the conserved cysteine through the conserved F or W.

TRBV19	CASSLHRPTRDYGYTF
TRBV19	CASSTGQGGEKLFF
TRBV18	CASSQWQGNSPLHF
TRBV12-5	CASGLTPGDRF
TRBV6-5	CASTLGQGTDTQYF
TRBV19	CASSPRYRDRDYSNQPQHF
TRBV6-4	CASSAGQGRGYTF
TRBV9	CASSVVGGPSSKNTGELFF
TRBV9	CASSGLQGYGYTF
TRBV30	CAWSELGGNTIYF
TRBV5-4	CASSSNSGGYTF
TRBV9	CASSVAGRGNQETQYF
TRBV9	CASSPHSGSGYEQYF
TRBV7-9	CASSLGSVGNTIYF
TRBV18	CASSPDGSYGYTF
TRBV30	CAWTRQGPFYGYTF
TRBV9	CASSERGKVDEQYF
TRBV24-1	CATSDAGGTNEQFF
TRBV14	CASSQDPRTGGRTGELFF
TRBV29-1	CSVEVGREQFF
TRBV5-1	CASSLDALSYEQYF
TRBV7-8	CASSLQGSTGELFF
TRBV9	CASSPRLAEYNEQFF
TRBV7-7	CASSLRTGEAYEQYF
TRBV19	CASSLWTSDEKLFF
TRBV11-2	CASSLDAGANQPQHF
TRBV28	CASRGPRLLQETQYF
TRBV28	CASSGLPNTGELFF
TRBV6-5	CASSSTSRDEYNEQFF
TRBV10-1	CASGDFNYGYTF
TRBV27	CASSLSGYDTQYF
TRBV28	CASSPPGLLLSNEQFF
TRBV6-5	CASSYVGGEQYF
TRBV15	CATSREGQFISYEQYF
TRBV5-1	CASSLEGTGGMYEQYF
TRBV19	CASSIRGLGGELFF
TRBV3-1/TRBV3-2	CASSPLVRTETQYF
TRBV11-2	CASSHHRQGGTGELFF
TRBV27	CASSANTLLTEAFF
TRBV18	CASSPFEGRDYGYTF
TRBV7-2	CASSLAADSSYNSPLHF
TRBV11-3	CASSSGTSGSYNEQFF
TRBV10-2	CASSEGQASNQPQHF
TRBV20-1	CSGVQGTEAFF
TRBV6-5	CASSRSGTANTEAFF
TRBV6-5	CASSYSAAPGYTF
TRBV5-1	CASSLDLGPNQGYTF
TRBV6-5	CASKEVVGNQPQHF
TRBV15	CATSRWDSGNTIYF